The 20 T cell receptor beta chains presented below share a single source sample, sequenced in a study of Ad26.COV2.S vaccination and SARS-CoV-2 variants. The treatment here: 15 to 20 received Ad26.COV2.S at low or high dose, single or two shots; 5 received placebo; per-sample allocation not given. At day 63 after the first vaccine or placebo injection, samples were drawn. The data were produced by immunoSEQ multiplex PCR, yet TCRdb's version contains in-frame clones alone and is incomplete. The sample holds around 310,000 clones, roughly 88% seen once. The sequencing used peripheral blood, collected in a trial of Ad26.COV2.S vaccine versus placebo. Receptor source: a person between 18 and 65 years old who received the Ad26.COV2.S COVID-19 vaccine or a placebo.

The CDR3 reads CASSLHSGAEAFF. CDR3 in DNA: TGTGCCAGCAGTTTGCACTCAGGGGCAGAAGCTTTCTTT. The V and J genes are TRBV28 and TRBJ1-1, with D possibly TRBD1 on 6 matching bases. Trimming removed 3 bases from V and 8 bases from J, with 13 bases in between. The CDR3 is 13 amino acids. Germline lookup yields CDR1 MDHEN and CDR2 SYDVKM. Together with reference TRBV28 and TRBJ1-1, the CDR3 gives the full variable domain: DVKVTQSSRYLVKRTGEKVFLECVQDMDHENMFWYRQDPGLGLRLIYFSYDVKMKEKGDIPEGYSVSREKKERFSLILESASTNQTSMYLCASSLHSGAEAFFGQGTRLTVV.

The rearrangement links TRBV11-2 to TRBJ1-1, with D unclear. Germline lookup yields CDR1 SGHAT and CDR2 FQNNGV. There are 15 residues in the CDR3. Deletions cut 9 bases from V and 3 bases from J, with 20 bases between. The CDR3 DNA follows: TGTGCCAGTCACGATGGGCGGGGAGGATACACTGAAGCTTTCTTT. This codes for CASHDGRGGYTEAFF.

The CDR3, as DNA: TGTGCCAGCAGTCCGGGACAGTCCTATAACTATGGCTACACCTTC. This codes for CASSPGQSYNYGYTF. This chain links TRBV28 with TRBJ1-2; 7 bases are a match to TRBD1. Germline V gene data show CDR1 as MDHEN and CDR2 as SYDVKM. The V and J ends lost 5 bases and 1 base, in that order; junction bases with no gene match: 7. The CDR3 runs to 15 residues.

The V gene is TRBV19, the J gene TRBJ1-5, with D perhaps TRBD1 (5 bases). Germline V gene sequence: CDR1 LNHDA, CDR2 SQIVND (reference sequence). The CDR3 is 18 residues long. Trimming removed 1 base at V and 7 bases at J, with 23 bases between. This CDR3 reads CASSIGVPRGDSRQPQHF. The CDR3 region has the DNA TGTGCCAGTAGTATAGGGGTCCCACGGGGCGACTCACGACAGCCCCAGCATTTT.

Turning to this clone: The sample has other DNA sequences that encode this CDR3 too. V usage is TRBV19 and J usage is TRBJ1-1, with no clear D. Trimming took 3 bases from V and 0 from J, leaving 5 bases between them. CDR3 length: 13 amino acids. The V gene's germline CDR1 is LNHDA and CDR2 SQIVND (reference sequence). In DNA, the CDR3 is TGTGCCAGTAGTATTTCTGTGAACACTGAAGCTTTCTTT. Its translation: CASSISVNTEAFF.

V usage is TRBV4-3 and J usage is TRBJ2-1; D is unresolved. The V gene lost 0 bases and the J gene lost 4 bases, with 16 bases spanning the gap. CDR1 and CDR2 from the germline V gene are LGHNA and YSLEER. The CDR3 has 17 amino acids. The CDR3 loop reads CASSQEAQTPFYNEQFF. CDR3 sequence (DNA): TGCGCCAGCAGCCAAGAGGCCCAGACCCCCTTTTACAATGAGCAGTTCTTC.

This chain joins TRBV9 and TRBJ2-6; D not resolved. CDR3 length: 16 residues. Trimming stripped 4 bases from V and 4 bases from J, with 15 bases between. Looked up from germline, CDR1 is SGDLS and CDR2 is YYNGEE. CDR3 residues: CASSPQESAGANVLTF. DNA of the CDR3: TGTGCCAGCAGCCCCCAGGAATCGGCCGGGGCCAACGTCCTGACTTTC.

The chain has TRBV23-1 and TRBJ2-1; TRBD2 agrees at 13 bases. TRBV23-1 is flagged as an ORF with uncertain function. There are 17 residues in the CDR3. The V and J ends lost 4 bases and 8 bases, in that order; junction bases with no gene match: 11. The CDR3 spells CASSLRVAGLAGHEQFF. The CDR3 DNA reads TGCGCCAGCAGTCTTCGGGTAGCGGGACTAGCGGGACATGAGCAGTTCTTC.

For the CDR3, the DNA is TGTGCCAGTAGTATAGGAGAGCCCGGGGAGCTGTTTTTT. Its translation: CASSIGEPGELFF. The rearrangement uses TRBV19 and TRBJ2-2; D is ambiguous. The CDR3 sequence is 13 residues long. Trimming shortened V by 1 base and J by 6 bases, and 6 bases separated the two germline ends. Germline assignment: CDR1 LNHDA and CDR2 SQIVND (reference sequence).

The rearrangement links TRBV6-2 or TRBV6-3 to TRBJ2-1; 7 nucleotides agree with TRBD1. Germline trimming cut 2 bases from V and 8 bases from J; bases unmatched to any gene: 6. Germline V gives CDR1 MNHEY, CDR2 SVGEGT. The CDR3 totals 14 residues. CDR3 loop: CASSYIEGADEQFF. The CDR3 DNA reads TGTGCCAGCAGTTACATTGAGGGGGCGGATGAGCAGTTCTTC.

CDR3: CASSHHRNEQFF. The CDR3 region has the DNA TGTGCCAGCAGCCATCATCGAAATGAGCAGTTCTTC. The chain couples TRBV3-1 (or the pseudogene TRBV3-2) to TRBJ2-1; D is unclear. The germline V gene has CDR1 LGHDT and CDR2 YNNKEL (reference sequence). V was pared by 3 bases and J by 7 bases, with 7 bases between. CDR3 length equals 12 residues.

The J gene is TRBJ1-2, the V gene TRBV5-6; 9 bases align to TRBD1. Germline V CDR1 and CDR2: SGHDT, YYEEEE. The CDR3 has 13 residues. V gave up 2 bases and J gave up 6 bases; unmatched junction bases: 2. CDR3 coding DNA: TGTGCCAGCAGCTTCACAGGGGGCCATGGCTACACCTTC. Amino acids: CASSFTGGHGYTF.

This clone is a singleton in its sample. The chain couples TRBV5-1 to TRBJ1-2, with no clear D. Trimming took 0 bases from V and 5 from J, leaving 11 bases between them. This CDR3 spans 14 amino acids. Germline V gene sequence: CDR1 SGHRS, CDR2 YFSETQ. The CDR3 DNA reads TGCGCCAGCAGCTTGGCCCCGGATCCTTATGGCTACACCTTC. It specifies CASSLAPDPYGYTF.

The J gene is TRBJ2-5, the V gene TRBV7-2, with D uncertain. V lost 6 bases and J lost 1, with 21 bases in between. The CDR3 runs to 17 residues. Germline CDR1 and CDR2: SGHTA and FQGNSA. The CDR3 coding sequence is TGTGCCAGCAGAATATTTGAGGTGGATCCAACCCAAGAGACCCAGTACTTC. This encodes CASRIFEVDPTQETQYF. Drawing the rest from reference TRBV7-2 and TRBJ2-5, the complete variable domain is GAGVSQSPSNKVTEKGKDVELRCDPISGHTALYWYRQSLGQGLEFLIYFQGNSAPDKSGLPSDRFSAERTGGSVSTLTIQRTQQEDSAVYLCASRIFEVDPTQETQYFGPGTRLLVL.

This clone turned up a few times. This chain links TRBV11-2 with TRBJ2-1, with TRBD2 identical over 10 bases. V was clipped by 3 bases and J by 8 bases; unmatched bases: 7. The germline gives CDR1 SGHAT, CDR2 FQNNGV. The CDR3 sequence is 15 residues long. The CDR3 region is CASSFLAGGSHEQFF. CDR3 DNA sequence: TGTGCCAGCAGCTTTTTAGCGGGAGGTTCGCATGAGCAGTTCTTC.

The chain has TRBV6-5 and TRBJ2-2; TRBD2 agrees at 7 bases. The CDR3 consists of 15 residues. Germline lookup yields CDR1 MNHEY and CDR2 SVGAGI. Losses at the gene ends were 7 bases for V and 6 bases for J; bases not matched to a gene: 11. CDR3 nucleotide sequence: TGTGCCAGCAAAGGGGACTCGGGAGGTCCCGGGGAGCTGTTTTTT. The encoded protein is CASKGDSGGPGELFF.

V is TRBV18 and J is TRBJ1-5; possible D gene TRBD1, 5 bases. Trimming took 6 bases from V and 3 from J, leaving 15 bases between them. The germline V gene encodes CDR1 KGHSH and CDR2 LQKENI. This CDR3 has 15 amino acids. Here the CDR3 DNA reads TGTGCCAGCTCCGGGGCCGGAGGAATCAATCAGCCCCAGCATTTT. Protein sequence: CASSGAGGINQPQHF.

CDR3: CASSDLRTGADEKLFF. CDR3 sequence (DNA): TGTGCCAGCAGTGATTTGCGGACAGGGGCCGATGAAAAACTGTTTTTT. V gene TRBV6-4 combines with J gene TRBJ1-4; 9 positions agree with TRBD1. The germline gives CDR1 MRHNA, CDR2 SNTAGT. V gave up 3 bases and J gave up 6 bases; unmatched junction bases: 8. The CDR3 runs to 16 residues.

The CDR3 sequence: CASSPHPRGNTEAFF. For the CDR3, the DNA is TGTGCCAGCTCACCACATCCCCGGGGGAACACTGAAGCTTTCTTT. The V gene is TRBV18, the J gene TRBJ1-1; D not certain. This CDR3 region has 15 residues. With 1 base removed from V and 1 base from J, the gap between germline ends came to 10 bases. Per germline, CDR1 KGHSH and CDR2 LQKENI.

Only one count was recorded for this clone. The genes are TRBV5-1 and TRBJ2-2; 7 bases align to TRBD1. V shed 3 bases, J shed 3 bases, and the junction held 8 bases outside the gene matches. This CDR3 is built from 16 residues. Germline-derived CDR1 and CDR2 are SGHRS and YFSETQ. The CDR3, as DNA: TGCGCCAGCAGCTCGTTGACAGGGTTAGACACCGGGGAGCTGTTTTTT. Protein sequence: CASSSLTGLDTGELFF. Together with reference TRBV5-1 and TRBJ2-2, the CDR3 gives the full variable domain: KAGVTQTPRYLIKTRGQQVTLSCSPISGHRSVSWYQQTPGQGLQFLFEYFSETQRNKGNFPGRFSGRQFSNSRSEMNVSTLELGDSALYLCASSSLTGLDTGELFFGEGSRLTVL.